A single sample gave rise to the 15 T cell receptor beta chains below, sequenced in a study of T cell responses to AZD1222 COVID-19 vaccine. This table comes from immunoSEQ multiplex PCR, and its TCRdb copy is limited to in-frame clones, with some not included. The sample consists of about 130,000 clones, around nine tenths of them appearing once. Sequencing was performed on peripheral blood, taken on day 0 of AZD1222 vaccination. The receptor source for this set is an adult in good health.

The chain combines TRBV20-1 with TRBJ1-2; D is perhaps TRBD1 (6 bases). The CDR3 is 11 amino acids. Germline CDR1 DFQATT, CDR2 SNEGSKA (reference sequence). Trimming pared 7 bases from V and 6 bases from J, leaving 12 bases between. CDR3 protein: CSVAGDHGYTF. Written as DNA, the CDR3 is TGCAGTGTCGCAGGGGATCATGGCTACACCTTC.

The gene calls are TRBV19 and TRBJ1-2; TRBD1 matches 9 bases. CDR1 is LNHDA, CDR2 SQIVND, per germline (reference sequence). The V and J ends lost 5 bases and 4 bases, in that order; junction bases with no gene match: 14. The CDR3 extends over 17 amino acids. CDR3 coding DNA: TGTGCCAGTAGTCCCGGGACAGGGTCTATTTTGACCTATGGCTACACCTTC. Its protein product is CASSPGTGSILTYGYTF.

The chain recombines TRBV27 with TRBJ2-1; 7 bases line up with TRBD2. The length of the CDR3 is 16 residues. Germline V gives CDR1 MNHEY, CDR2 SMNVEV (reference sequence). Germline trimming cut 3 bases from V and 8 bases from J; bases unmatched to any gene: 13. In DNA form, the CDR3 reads TGTGCCAGCAGTTTGGACAAGGGCGGGAGTGATGATGAGCAGTTCTTC. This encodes CASSLDKGGSDDEQFF.

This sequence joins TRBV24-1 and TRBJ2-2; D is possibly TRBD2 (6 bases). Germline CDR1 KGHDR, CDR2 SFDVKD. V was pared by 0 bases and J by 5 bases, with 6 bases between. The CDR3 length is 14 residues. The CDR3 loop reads CATSDLRETGELFF. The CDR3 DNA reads TGTGCCACCAGTGATTTGCGGGAGACCGGGGAGCTGTTTTTT.

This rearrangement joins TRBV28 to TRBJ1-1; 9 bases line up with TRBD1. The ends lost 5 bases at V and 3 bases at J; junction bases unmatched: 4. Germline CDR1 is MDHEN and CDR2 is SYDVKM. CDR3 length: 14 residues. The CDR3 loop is CASSTRTGDTEAFF. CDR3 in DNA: TGTGCCAGCAGTACCCGGACAGGGGACACTGAAGCTTTCTTT.

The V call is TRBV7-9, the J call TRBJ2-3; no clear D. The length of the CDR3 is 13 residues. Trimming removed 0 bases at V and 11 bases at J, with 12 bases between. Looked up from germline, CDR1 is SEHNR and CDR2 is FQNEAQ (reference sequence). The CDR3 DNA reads TGTGCCAGCAGCTTAGCCCCCATGATGGGGCAGTATTTT. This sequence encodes CASSLAPMMGQYF. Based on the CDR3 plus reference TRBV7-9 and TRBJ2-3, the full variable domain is DTGVSQNPRHKITKRGQNVTFRCDPISEHNRLYWYRQTLGQGPEFLTYFQNEAQLEKSRLLSDRFSAERPKGSFSTLEIQRTEQGDSAMYLCASSLAPMMGQYFGPGTRLTVL.

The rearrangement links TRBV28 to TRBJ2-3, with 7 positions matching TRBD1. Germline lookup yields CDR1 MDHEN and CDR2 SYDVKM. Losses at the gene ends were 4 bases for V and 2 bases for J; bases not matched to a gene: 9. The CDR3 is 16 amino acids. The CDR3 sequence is CASSSTGVYSTDTQYF. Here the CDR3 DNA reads TGTGCCAGCAGTTCCACAGGGGTTTACTCCACAGATACGCAGTATTTT.

The CDR3 protein is CASSPSRGRVGELFF. Here the CDR3 DNA reads TGTGCCAGCAGCCCCTCCAGGGGGCGCGTCGGGGAGCTGTTTTTT. The J gene is TRBJ2-2, the V gene TRBV27; 8 bases are shared with TRBD1. This CDR3 is 15 amino acids long. Germline-derived CDR1 and CDR2 are MNHEY and SMNVEV (reference sequence). V gave up 6 bases and J gave up 7 bases; unmatched junction bases: 10.

The CDR3 DNA reads TGCGCCAGCAGCTTGTCTGTGAACACTGAAGCTTTCTTT. Translated, it gives CASSLSVNTEAFF. The V call is TRBV5-1, the J call TRBJ1-1; D gene unclear. The CDR3 contains 13 residues. Trimming shortened V by 1 base and J by 0 bases, and 4 bases separated the two germline ends. Germline loops: CDR1 SGHRS, CDR2 YFSETQ.

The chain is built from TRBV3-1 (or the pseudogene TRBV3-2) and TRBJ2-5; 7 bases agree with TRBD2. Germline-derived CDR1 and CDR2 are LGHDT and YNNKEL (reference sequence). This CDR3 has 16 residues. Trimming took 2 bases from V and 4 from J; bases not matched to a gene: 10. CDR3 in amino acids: CASSQRGGITRETQYF. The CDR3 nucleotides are TGTGCCAGCAGCCAAAGGGGAGGGATAACGCGAGAGACCCAGTACTTC.

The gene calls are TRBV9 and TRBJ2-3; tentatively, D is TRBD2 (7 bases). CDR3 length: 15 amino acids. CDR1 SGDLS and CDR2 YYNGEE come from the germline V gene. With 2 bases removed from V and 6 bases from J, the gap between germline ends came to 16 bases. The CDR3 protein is CASSVPRGAGDTQYF. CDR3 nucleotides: TGTGCCAGCAGCGTCCCTCGGGGGGCAGGGGATACGCAGTATTTT.

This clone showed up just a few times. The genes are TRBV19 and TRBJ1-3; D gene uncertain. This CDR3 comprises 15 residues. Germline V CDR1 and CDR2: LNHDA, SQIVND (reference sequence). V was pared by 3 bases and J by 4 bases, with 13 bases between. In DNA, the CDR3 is TGTGCCAGTAGTATGAATACAGAAAGAGGAAACACCATATATTTT. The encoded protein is CASSMNTERGNTIYF.

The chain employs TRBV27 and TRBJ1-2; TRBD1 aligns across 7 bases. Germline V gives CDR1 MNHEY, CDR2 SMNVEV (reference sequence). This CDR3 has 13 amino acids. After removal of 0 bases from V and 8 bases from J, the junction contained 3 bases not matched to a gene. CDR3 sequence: CASSLSGGIGYTF. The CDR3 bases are TGTGCCAGCAGTTTATCAGGGGGCATAGGCTACACCTTC.

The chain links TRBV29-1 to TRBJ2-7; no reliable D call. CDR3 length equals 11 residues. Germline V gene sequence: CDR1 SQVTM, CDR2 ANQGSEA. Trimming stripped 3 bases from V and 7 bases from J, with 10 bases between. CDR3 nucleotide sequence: TGCAGCGTTGAGAGGTTTCGAGAGCAGTACTTC. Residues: CSVERFREQYF.

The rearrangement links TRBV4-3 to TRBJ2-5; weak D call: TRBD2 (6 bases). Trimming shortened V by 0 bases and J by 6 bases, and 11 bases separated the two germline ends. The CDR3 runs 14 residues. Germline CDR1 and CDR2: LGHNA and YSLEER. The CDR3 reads CASSQDAGGQTQYF. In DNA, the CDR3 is TGCGCCAGCAGCCAAGACGCCGGGGGACAGACCCAGTACTTC.